Given below is one T cell receptor (beta chain) in context. There are a few counts of this clonotype. Which antigen it targets is not known. No base quality values were provided; no much bigger clone lies one nucleotide off. The data are from a study of quantifying T cell responses using KT2 cells (dated by TCRdb to the late 2010s). About the investigation overall: RNA was DNase-treated and reverse transcribed with TCR alpha and beta constant-region primers, mostly using SuperScript III. Under optimum conditions, the efficiency of the T4 ligation step was estimated to be more than 10%. PCR2 was run as a SYBR Green qPCR and stopped at a predetermined fluorescence threshold to avoid over-amplification. Paper-wide results and their limitations: KT2 sequences were still detected at the lowest spike-in tested, roughly one KT2 cell per 100,000 PBMC. Detection of KT2 sequences showed saturation at very high KT2 spike-in numbers. This TCR sequencing study did not compare the pipeline side by side with other TCR sequencing techniques. A linear scaling of KT2 alpha and beta sequence counts with input KT2 cell number was observed over several orders of magnitude.

The CDR3 starts with the cysteine, ends with the phenylalanine, and has 14 residues. Only CDR3 DNA is held: 42 bases, read in frame from base 1. Trimming costs V 6 bases and J 4 bases, and their ends lie 15 bases apart. CDR1 and CDR2 are read off the germline V gene as ENHRY and SYGVKD. Known numbers of KT2, a T cell clone whose TCR had been sequenced previously, were spiked into unfractionated PBMC to test the sensitivity and accuracy of the pipeline. A range of KT2-to-PBMC ratios was set up by mixing KT2 cells into a fixed number of PBMC. The library came from UMI-ligation and nested PCR. A single-stranded oligonucleotide carrying the Illumina SP2 sequence and a UMI was ligated to the cDNA 3' end using T4 RNA ligase 1. PCR1 was run for 3 to 4 cycles (98 degrees C for 15 s, 69 degrees C for 30 s, 72 degrees C for 40 s), and an equimolar mix of RC1.1 and RC1.2, covering TRBC1 and TRBC2, was used as the beta primer. From PCR2 onward, TCR alpha and beta chains were processed separately, and sample indices and Illumina adaptors were added. Placed after an 8-base spacer, the UMI was made up of 12 random nucleotides arranged as two hexamers with a spacer between them. Sequencing was done on an Illumina MiSeq using v2 2x251 paired-end chemistry, usually with 11 to 12 samples per run. To increase diversity, 5-7% PhiX DNA was added to each sequencing library. Concerning the study's data processing: The raw reads were converted into FASTQ with bcl2fastq and then demultiplexed by dual indices with Demultiplexor. Decombinator assigned V and J genes by tag matching, allowing a single base-pair mismatch. Collapsinator used UMIs to correct both sequencing errors and frequency errors arising from PCR heterogeneity. CDR3Translator converted Decombinator identifiers into nucleotide sequence, translated that sequence into amino acids, and extracted CDR3 based on C- and N-terminal motifs. A cluster of KT2 sequences sharing one unique molecular identifier was counted as one distinct KT2 TCR. TCRdb redid the processing of the public reads, applying fastp at Q25 and MiXCR, and retained in-frame beta chains. Rows matching on CDR3 protein sequence are summarized as one entry with the most common DNA and genes. For this entry, the V and J calls and clone size follow TCRdb and not the study's own pipeline. The sample records tens of thousands of distinct CDR3 sequences, around 12% of which are singletons. About 9.7% of the sample goes to the ten largest clones.

The V gene is TRBV10-3 and the J gene is TRBJ2-5, and possibly TRBD2, on 7 matching bases. This sequence was found in a human donor. The sequenced sample was PBMCs spiked with cells of the T cell clone KT2. The CDR3: CAISGLGGTETQYF. Here is the DNA: TGTGCCATCAGCGGACTAGGGGGGACAGAGACCCAGTACTTC.